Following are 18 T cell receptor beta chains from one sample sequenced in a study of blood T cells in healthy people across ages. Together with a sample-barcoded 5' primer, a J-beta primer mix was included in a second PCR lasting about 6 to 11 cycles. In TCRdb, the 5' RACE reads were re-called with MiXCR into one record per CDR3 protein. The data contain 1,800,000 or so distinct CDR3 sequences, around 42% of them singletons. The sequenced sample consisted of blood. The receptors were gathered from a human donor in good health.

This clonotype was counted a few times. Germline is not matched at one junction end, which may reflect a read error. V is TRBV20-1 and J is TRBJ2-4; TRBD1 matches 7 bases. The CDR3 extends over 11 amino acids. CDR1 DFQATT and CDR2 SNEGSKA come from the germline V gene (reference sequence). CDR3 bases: TGCAGTGCTCGAGACAGGGATCGGCAGTACTTC. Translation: CSARDRDRQYF.

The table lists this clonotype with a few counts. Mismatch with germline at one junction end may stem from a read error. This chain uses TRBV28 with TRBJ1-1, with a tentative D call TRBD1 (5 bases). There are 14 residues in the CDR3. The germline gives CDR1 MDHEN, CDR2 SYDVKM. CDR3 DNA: TGTGCCGGCAGTTTGGGGACCCGTCTCTTGGAAGCTTTCTTT. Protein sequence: CAGSLGTRLLEAFF.

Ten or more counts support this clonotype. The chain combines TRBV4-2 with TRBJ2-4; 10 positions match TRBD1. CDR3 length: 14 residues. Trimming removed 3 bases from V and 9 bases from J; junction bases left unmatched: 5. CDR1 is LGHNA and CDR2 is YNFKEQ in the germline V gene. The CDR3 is CASSQPRDRGIQYF. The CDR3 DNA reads TGTGCCAGCAGCCAGCCCCGGGACAGGGGCATTCAGTACTTC.

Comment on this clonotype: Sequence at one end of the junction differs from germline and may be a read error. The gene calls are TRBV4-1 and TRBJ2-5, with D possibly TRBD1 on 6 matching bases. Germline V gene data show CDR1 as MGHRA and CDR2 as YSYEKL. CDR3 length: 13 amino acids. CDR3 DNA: TGCGCCAGCAGCCCTGGACAGCAAGGGACCCAGTACTTC. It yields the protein CASSPGQQGTQYF.

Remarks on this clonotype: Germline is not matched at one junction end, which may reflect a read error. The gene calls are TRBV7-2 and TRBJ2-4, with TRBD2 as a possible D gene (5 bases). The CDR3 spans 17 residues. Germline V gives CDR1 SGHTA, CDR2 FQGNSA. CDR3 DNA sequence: TGTGCCAGCAGCCCTCCGCTAGGAGGAATAGCCAAAAACACTCAGTACTTC. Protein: CASSPPLGGIAKNTQYF. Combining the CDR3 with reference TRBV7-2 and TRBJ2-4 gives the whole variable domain GAGVSQSPSNKVTEKGKDVELRCDPISGHTALYWYRQSLGQGLEFLIYFQGNSAPDKSGLPSDRFSAERTGGSVSTLTIQRTQQEDSAVYLCASSPPLGGIAKNTQYFGAGTRLSVL.

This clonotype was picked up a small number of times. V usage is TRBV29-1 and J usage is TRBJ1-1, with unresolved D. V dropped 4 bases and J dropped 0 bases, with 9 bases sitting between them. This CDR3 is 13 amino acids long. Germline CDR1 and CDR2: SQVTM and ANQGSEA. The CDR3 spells CSVGPLLNTEAFF. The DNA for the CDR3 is TGCAGCGTTGGGCCACTTTTGAACACTGAAGCTTTCTTT.

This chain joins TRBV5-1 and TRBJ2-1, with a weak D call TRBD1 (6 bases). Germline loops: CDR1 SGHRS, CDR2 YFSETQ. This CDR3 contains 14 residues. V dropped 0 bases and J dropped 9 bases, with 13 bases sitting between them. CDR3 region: CASSLGGQLGEQFF. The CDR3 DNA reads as TGCGCCAGCAGCTTGGGGGGGCAGTTAGGTGAGCAGTTCTTC.

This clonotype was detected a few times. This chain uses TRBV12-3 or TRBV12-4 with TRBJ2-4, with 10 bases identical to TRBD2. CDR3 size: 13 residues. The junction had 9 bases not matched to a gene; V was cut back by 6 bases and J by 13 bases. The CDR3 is CASRTGTSDEQYF. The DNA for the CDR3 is TGTGCCAGCAGAACCGGGACTAGCGATGAGCAGTACTTC.

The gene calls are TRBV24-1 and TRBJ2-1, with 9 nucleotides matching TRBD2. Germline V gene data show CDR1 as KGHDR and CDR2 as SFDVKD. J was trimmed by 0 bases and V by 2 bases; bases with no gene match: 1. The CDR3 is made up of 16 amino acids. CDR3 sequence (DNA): TGTGCCACCAGTGATTGGCGGGGGGGCTCCTACAATGAGCAGTTCTTC. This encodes CATSDWRGGSYNEQFF.

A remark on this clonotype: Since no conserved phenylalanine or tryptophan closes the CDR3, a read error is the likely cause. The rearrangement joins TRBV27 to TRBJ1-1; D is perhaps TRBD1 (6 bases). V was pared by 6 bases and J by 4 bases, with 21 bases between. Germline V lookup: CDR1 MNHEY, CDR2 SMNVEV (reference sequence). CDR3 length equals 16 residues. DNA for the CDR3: TGTGCCAGCAGACCCGAGGGGGTTGGAGGGTTCACTGAAGCTTTCTTG. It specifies CASRPEGVGGFTEAFL.

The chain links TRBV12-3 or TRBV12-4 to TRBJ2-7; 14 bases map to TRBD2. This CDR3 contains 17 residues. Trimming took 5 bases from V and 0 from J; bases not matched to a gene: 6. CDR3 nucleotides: TGTGCCAGCAGTCAAGGACTAGCGGGGGGCCCCTCCTACGAGCAGTACTTC. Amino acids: CASSQGLAGGPSYEQYF.

CDR3 in DNA: TGCAGCGTGGCCCCTTGGGTCACTGAAGCTTTCTTT. Residues: CSVAPWVTEAFF. The chain links TRBV29-1 to TRBJ1-1; D is undetermined. Trimming cost V 6 bases and J 4 bases, with 12 bases left between them. Per germline, CDR1 SQVTM and CDR2 ANQGSEA. This CDR3 region has 12 residues.

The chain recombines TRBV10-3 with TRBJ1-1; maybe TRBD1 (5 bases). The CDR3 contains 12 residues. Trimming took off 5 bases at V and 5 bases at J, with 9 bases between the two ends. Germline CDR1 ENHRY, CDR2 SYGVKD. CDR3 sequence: CAISRGGTEAFF. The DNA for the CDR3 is TGTGCCATCAGTAGGGGAGGGACTGAAGCTTTCTTT.

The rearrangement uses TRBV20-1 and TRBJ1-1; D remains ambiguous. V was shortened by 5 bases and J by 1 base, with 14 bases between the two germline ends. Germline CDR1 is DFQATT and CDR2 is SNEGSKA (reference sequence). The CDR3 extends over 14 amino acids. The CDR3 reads CSALSRAANTEAFF. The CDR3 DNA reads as TGCAGTGCTTTATCCCGGGCGGCGAACACTGAAGCTTTCTTT.

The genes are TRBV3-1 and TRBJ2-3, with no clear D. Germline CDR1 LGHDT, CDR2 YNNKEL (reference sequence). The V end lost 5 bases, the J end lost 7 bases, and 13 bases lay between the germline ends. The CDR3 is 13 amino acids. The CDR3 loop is CASSSGPVNTQYF. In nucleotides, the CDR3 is TGTGCCAGCAGCTCCGGACCTGTTAATACGCAGTATTTT.

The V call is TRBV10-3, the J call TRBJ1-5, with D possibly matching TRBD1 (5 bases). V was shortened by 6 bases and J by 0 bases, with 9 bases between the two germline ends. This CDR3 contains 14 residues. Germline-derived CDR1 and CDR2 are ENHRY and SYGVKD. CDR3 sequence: CAIRGEYSNQPQHF. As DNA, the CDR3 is TGTGCCATCAGGGGGGAATATAGCAATCAGCCCCAGCATTTT.

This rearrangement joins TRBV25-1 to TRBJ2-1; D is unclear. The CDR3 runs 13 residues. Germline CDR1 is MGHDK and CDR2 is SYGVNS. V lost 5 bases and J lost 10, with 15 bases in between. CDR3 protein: CASSLLMGTEQFF. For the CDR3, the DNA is TGTGCCAGCAGTCTACTCATGGGTACGGAGCAGTTCTTC.

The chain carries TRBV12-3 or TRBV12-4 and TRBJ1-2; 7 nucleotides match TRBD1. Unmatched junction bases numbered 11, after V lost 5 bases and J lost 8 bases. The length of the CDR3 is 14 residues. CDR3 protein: CASSPRGTAWGYTF. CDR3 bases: TGTGCCAGCAGTCCCCGAGGGACAGCCTGGGGCTACACCTTC.